This TCR beta chain was captured in a study of cytomegalovirus exposure and HLA in healthy donors. The PCR made use of 60 Vbeta and 13 Jbeta primers. The assay was immunoSEQ multiplex PCR, and TCRdb's table has in-frame clones only and misses some. The table records roughly 150,000 clones, around 73% of them present only once. Sequenced sample: PBMCs. This TCR derives from a male donor in good health and CMV-seronegative.

The CDR3 here is CASSVGQGSSDTQYF. CDR3 nucleotides: TGTGCCAGCAGCGTGGGACAGGGGTCCTCAGATACGCAGTATTTT. The rearrangement joins TRBV5-4 to TRBJ2-3; TRBD1 matches 10 bases. Germline-derived CDR1 and CDR2 are SGHNT and YYREEE (reference sequence). The ends lost 4 bases at V and 4 bases at J; junction bases unmatched: 6. There are 15 residues in the CDR3.